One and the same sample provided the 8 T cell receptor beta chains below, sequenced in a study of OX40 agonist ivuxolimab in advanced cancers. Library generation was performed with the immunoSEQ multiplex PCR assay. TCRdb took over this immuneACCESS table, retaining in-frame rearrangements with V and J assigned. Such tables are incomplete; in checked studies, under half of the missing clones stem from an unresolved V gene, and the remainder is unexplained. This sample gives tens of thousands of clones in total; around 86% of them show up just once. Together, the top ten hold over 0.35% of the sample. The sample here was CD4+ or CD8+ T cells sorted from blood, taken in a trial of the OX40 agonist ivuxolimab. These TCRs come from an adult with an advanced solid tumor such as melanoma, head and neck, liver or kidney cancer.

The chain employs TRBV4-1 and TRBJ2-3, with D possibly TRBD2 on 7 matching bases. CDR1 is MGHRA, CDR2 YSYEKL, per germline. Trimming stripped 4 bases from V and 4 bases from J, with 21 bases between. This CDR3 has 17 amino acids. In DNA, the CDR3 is TGCGCCAGCAGCCCTCTAGGGGGGGGGATGAGGGCAGATACGCAGTATTTT. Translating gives CASSPLGGGMRADTQYF.

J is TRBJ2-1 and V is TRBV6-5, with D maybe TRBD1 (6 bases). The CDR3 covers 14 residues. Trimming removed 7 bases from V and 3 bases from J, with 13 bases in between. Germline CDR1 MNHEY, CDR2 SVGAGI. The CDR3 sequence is CASTAGQFYNEQFF. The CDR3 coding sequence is TGTGCCAGCACCGCAGGACAGTTCTACAATGAGCAGTTCTTC.

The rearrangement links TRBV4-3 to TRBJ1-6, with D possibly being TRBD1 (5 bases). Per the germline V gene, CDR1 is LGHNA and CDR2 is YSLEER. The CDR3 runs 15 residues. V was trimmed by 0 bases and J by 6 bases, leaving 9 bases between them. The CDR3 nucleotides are TGCGCCAGCAGCCAAGAGACAGTTGGTAATTCACCCCTCCACTTT. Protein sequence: CASSQETVGNSPLHF.

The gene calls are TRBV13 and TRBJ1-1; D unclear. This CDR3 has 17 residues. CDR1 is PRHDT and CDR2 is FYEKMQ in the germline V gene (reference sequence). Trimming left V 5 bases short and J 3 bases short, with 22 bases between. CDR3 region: CASSPGRRARSHTEAFF. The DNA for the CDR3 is TGTGCCAGCAGCCCGGGGAGACGGGCGCGCTCCCACACTGAAGCTTTCTTT.

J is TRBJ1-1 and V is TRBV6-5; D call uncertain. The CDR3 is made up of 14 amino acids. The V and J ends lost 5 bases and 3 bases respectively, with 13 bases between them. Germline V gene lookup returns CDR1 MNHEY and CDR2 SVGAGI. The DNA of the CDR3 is TGTGCCAGCAGTCCTCTCCGGGGTTACACTGAAGCTTTCTTT. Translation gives CASSPLRGYTEAFF.

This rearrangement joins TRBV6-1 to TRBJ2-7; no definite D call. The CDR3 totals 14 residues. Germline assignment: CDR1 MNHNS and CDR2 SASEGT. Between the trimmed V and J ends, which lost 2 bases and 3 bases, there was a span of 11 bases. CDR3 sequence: CASSETGRLYEQYF. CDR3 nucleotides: TGTGCCAGCAGTGAAACGGGCCGGCTCTACGAGCAGTACTTC.

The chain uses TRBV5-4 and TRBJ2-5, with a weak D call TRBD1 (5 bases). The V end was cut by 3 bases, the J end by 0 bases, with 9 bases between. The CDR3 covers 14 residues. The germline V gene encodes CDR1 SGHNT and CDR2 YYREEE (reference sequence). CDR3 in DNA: TGTGCCAGCAGCTCCCGACAGAACCAAGAGACCCAGTACTTC. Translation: CASSSRQNQETQYF.

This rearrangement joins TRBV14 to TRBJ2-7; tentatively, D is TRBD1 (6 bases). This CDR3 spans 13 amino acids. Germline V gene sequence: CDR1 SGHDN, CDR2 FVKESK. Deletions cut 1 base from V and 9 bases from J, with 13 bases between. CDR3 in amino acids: CASSQVWAGVQYF. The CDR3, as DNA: TGTGCCAGCAGCCAAGTATGGGCAGGGGTGCAGTACTTC. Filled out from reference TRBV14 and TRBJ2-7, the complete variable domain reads EAGVTQFPSHSVIEKGQTVTLRCDPISGHDNLYWYRRVMGKEIKFLLHFVKESKQDESGMPNNRFLAERTGGTYSTLKVQPAELEDSGVYFCASSQVWAGVQYFGPGTRLTVT.